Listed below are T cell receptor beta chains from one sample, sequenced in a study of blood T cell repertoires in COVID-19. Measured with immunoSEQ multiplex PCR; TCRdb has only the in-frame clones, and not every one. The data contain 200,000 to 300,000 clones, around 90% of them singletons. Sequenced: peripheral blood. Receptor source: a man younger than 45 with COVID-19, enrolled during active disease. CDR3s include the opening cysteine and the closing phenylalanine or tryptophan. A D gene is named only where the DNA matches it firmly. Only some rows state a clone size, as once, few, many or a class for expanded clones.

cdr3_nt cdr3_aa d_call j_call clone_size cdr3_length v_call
TGTGCCAGCAGCTTGGGCAGGCAGGCCTTTTATGGCTACACCTTC CASSLGRQAFYGYTF NA TRBJ1-2 NA 15 TRBV5-6
TGCGCCAGCAGTGGGTGGGACAGGGGCTCTGGGGAAGCTTTCTTT CASSGWDRGSGEAFF TRBD1 TRBJ1-1 NA 15 TRBV10-2
TGTGCCAGCTCACCATACAGGACAGGGGGCCCTGGAAACACCATATATTTT CASSPYRTGGPGNTIYF TRBD1 TRBJ1-3 NA 17 TRBV18
TGTGCCAGCAGCCAGGGGGCTGGATATGGCTACACCTTC CASSQGAGYGYTF TRBD1 TRBJ1-2 NA 13 TRBV5-6
TGTGCCAGCAGCCAAGGTGGAAAAGAGGGTAGCGAGCAGTACTTC CASSQGGKEGSEQYF NA TRBJ2-7 NA 15 TRBV3-1/TRBV3-2
TGTGCCAGCAGCTTAGACCCGGGAACGGTACGTAGGGAGCAGTACTTC CASSLDPGTVRREQYF NA TRBJ2-7 once 16 TRBV11-2
TGTGCCTGGAGTCGGCGTGGGCCGTATGGCTACACCTTC CAWSRRGPYGYTF NA TRBJ1-2 NA 13 TRBV30
TGTGCCAGCAGCACTAGTGGCGGAGGACAGCCCCAGCATTTT CASSTSGGGQPQHF NA TRBJ1-5 NA 14 TRBV21-1
TGTGCCAGCAACACCCTCGGGGGAGATCAGCCCCAGCATTTT CASNTLGGDQPQHF NA TRBJ1-5 NA 14 TRBV6-5
TGTGCCAGCAGCCCCATCGGCGGGGGGACAGATACGCAGTATTTT CASSPIGGGTDTQYF NA TRBJ2-3 NA 15 TRBV12-1
TGTGCCACCAGCAGAGATCCGGGGGACCAGCCCCAGCATTTT CATSRDPGDQPQHF NA TRBJ1-5 NA 14 TRBV15
TGTGCCAGCAGTTTAACGGGGGGTCATGGCTACACCTTC CASSLTGGHGYTF NA TRBJ1-2 NA 13 TRBV27
TGTGCCAGCTCCCTGAACCGGGATGGCTACACCTTC CASSLNRDGYTF NA TRBJ1-2 NA 12 TRBV12-3/TRBV12-4
TGTGCCAGCAGTGCGGACATCGGTTCCTACGAGCAGTACTTC CASSADIGSYEQYF NA TRBJ2-7 NA 14 TRBV2
TGTGCCAGCAGCCAGCTCCCCGGGACAGGGGCGATCAATGAGCAGTTCTTC CASSQLPGTGAINEQFF TRBD1 TRBJ2-1 NA 17 TRBV3-1/TRBV3-2
TGTGCCAGCAGCCTAGACAGGGAAAGTACAGATACGCAGTATTTT CASSLDRESTDTQYF TRBD1 TRBJ2-3 once 15 TRBV11-2
TGTGCCAGCAGCTCGCGAGACAGGGCCGGGGAGCTGTTTTTT CASSSRDRAGELFF TRBD1 TRBJ2-2 NA 14 TRBV7-9
TGTGCCAGCAGTGATTCGGGGTTTCAGCCCCAGCATTTT CASSDSGFQPQHF NA TRBJ1-5 NA 13 TRBV6-1
TGCGCCAGCAGCCACGCAGGGTTCAATGAGCAGTTCTTC CASSHAGFNEQFF NA TRBJ2-1 NA 13 TRBV4-1
TGTGCCAGCAGCCTGTACAGGGATCATGCTGGAAACACCATATATTTT CASSLYRDHAGNTIYF NA TRBJ1-3 NA 16 TRBV7-9
TGTGCTAGTGGTTTACCCCGAGGGGGTGAAGCTTTCTTT CASGLPRGGEAFF NA TRBJ1-1 NA 13 TRBV12-5
TGTGCCAGTAGTATATCGGGATATCCCATTCAAGAGACCCAGTACTTC CASSISGYPIQETQYF NA TRBJ2-5 NA 16 TRBV19
TGCAGCGTTGAAGAACAATATACGCAGTATTTT CSVEEQYTQYF NA TRBJ2-3 NA 11 TRBV29-1